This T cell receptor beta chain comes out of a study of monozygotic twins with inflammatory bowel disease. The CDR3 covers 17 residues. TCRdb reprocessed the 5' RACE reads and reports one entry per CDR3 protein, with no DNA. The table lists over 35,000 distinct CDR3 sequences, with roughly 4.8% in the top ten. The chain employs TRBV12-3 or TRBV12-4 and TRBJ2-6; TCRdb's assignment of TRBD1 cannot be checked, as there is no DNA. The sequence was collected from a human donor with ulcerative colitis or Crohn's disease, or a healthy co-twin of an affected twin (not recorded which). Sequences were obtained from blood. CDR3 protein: CASSGGQTLSGANVLTF.